The clone carrying this T cell receptor beta chain was observed at least ten times. What it recognizes is unknown. Total RNA amounting to roughly 480 ng was the source from which TCR beta cDNA was made with a constant-region primer. Libraries covering TCR beta were generated through three nested multiplex PCR rounds (using a slightly modified ARM-PCR). The opening two PCR rounds, about 10 cycles each, paired TRBV1-TRBV30 forward primers with a C-beta reverse primer. One entry per CDR3 protein, called by TCRdb with MiXCR from the multiplex PCR reads. The profile shows 99,000 or so distinct CDR3 sequences, approximately 68% of them singletons. These data come from a study of tumor-infiltrating lymphocytes in primary liver carcinoma. Broader study findings: Representation across all five tumor regions was limited to only about 7-24% of top clones.

Trimming cost V 2 bases and J 2 bases, with 6 bases left between them. The CDR3 is 13 amino acids. Germline CDR1 is SGHDN and CDR2 is FVKESK. For each extraction, RNA and DNA were obtained together from roughly 20-30 mg of unsorted bulk tissue. Sequenced: liver tumor tissue from sampling region 5. Indicated subset: tumor region T5, tumor centre. The gene calls are TRBV14 and TRBJ2-5; D is ambiguous. The sequence was collected from a woman in her fifties or sixties with primary liver carcinoma and hepatitis B virus infection. CDR3 protein: CASSQSRQETQYF. The CDR3 DNA reads TGTGCCAGCAGCCAAAGCAGACAAGAGACCCAGTACTTC.